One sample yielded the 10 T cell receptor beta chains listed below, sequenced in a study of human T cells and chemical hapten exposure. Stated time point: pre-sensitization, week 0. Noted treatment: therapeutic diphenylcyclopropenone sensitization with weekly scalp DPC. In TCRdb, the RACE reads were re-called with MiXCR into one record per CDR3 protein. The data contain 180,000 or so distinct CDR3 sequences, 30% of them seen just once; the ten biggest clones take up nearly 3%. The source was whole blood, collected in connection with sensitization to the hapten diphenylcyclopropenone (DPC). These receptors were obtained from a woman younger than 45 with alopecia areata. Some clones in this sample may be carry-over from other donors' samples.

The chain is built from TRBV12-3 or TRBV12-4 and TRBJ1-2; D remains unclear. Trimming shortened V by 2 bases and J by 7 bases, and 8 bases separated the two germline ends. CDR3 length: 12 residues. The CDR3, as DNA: TGTGCCAGCAGTTTATGGGGAGGTGGCTACACCTTC. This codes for CASSLWGGGYTF.

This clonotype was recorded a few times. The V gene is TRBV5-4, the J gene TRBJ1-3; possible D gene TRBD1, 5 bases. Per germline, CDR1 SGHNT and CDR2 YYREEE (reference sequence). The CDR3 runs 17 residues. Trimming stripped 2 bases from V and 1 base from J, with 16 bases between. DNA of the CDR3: TGTGCCAGCAGCTTCTGGGCAGGGACCCAGTCTGGAAACACCATATATTTT. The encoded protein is CASSFWAGTQSGNTIYF.

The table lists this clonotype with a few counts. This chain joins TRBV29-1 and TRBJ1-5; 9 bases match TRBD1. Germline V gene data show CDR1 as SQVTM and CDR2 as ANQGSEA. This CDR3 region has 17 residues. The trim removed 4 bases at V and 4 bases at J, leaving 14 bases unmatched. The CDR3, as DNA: TGCAGCGTTGTGGTTCCGGGCGGGACAGGGAGGAATCAGCCCCAGCATTTT. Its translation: CSVVVPGGTGRNQPQHF.

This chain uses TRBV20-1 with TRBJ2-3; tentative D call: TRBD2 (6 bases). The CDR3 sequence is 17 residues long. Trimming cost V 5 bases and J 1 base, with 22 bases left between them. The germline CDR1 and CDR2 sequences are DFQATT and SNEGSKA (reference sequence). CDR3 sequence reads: CSAEGGVWGSRTDTQYF. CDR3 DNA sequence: TGCAGTGCTGAGGGAGGAGTTTGGGGCAGTCGCACAGATACGCAGTATTTT.

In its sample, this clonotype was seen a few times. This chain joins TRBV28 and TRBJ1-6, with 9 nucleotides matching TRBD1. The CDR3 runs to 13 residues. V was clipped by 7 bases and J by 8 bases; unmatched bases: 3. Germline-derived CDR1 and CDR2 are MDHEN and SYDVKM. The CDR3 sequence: CASIRDRDSPLHF. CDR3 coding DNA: TGTGCCAGCATCCGGGACAGGGATTCACCCCTCCACTTT. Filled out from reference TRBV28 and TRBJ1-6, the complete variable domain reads DVKVTQSSRYLVKRTGEKVFLECVQDMDHENMFWYRQDPGLGLRLIYFSYDVKMKEKGDIPEGYSVSREKKERFSLILESASTNQTSMYLCASIRDRDSPLHFGNGTRLTVT.

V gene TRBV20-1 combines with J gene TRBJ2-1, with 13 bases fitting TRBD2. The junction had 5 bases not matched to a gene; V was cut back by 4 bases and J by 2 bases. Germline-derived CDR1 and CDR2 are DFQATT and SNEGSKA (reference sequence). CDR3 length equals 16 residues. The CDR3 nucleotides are TGCAGTGCTACCAAGGGACTAGCGGGACCCTACAATGAGCAGTTCTTC. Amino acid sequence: CSATKGLAGPYNEQFF.

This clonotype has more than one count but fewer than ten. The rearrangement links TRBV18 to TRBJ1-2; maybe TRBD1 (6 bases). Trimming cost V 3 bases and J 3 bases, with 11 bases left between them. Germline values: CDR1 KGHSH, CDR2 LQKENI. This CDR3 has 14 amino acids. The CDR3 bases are TGTGCCAGCTCACCGAACGCAGGGGACTATGGCTACACCTTC. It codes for CASSPNAGDYGYTF.

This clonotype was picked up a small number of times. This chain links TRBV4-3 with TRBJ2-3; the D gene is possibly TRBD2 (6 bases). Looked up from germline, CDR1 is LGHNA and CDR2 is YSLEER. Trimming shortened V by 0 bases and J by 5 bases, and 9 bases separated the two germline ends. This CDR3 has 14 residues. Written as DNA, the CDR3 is TGCGCCAGCAGCCAAGATAGCGGCAGAGATACGCAGTATTTT. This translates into CASSQDSGRDTQYF.

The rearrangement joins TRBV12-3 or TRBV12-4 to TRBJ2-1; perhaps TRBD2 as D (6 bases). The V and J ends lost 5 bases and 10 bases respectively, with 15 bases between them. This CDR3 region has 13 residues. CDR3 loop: CASSLILAFEQFF. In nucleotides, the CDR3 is TGTGCCAGCAGTCTCATACTAGCATTCGAGCAGTTCTTC.

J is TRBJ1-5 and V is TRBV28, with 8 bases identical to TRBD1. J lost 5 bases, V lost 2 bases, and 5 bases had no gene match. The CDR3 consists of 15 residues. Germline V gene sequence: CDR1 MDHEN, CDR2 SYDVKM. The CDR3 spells CASSLGNRGDQPQHF. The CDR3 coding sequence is TGTGCCAGCAGTTTAGGGAACAGGGGGGATCAGCCCCAGCATTTT.